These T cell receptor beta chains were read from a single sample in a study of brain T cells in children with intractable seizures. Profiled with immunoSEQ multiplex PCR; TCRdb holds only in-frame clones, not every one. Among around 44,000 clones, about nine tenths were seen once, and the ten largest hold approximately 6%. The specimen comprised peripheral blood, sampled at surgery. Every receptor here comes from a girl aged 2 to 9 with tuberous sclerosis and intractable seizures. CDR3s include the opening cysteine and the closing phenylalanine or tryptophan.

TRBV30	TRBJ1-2	CAWNRGLNYGYTF
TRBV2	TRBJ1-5	CASSEALGGSNQPQHF
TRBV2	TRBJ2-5	CASSALGGYQETQYF
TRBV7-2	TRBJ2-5	CASSGGQTYQETQYF
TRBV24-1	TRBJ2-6	CATSDSTGGSIGANVLTF
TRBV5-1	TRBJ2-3	CASSPSRGADTQYF
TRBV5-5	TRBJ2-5	CASSLALAGQETQYF
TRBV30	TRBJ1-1	CAWTPQMNTEAFF
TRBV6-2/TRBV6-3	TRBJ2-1	CASSYVRGTLSYNEQFF
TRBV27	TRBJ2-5	CASSKNRETWETQYF
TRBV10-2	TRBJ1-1	CASSPGRTTEAFF
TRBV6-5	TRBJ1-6	CASSSTDFNSPLHF
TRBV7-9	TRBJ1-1	CASSLVFGGTEAFF
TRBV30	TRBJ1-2	CAWSALGGAEGGYTF
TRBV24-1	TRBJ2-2	CATSERLAGGLMNTGELFF
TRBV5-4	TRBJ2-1	CASSDGTLYNEQFF
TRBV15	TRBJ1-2	CATSRDFGRGDGYTF
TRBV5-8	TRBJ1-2	CASSLEANYGYTF
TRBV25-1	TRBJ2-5	CASKRQGFEETQYF
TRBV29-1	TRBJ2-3	CSAGGTDTQYF
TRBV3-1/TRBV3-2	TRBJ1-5	CASSQKGGGGALYF
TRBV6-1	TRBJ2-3	CASSGPQGRFSTDTQYF
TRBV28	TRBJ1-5	CASSPGQGNNQPQHF
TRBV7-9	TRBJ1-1	CANEGRRRMNTEAFF
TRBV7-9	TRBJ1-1	CAITPKGPNTEAFF
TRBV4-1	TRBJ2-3	CASSHGQTDTQYF
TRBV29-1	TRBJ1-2	CSVGWQIYGYTF
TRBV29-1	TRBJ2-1	CSVEGTGDEQFF
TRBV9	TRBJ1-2	CASSVGGWGADYGYTF
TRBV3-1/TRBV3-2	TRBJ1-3	CASSQARNTIYF
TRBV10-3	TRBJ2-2	CAIRDPGYNTGELFF
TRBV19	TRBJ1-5	CASSITDLNNQPQHF
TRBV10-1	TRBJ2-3	CASSELGSGLGDTQYF
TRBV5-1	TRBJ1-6	CASSPGRLRNSPLHF
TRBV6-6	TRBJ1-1	CASSSTGRSEAFF
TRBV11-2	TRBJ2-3	CASSLSRGLTDTQYF
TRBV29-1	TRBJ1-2	CSVEEGYKNGYTF
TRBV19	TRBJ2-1	CASSTRVLAGAQFF
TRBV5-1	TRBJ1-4	CASSWTTMGEKLFF
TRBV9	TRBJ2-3	CASSVSTSGGASTDTQYF
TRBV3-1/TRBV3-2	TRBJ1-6	CASSQGDSPLHF
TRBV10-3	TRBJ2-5	CAISASKEETQYF
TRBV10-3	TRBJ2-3	CAISETSRDTQYF
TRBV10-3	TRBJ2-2	CAISESGVAGELFF
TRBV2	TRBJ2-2	CASRVSPTGELFF
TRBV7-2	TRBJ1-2	CASSLHSGNGYTF
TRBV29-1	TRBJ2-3	CSVPPGGTSTDTQYF
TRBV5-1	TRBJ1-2	CASSLRGENYGYTF
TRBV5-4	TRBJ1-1	CASSFEQAITEAFF
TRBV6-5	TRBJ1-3	CASSYSRGISGNTIYF
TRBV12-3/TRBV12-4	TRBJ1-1	CASVLQGPEAFF
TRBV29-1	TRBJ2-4	CSVRGSTSGGNIQYF
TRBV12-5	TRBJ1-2	CASGPATEPGYTF
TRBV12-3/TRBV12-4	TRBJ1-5	CASSLGGQPQHF
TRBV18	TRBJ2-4	CASSLQQGMGNIQYF